This T cell receptor (beta chain) stems from a study of blood T cell repertoires in COVID-19. Produced via immunoSEQ multiplex PCR; TCRdb's table is partial and in-frame only. This table holds roughly 180,000 clones, roughly 84% found once. Trimming took off 1 base at V and 0 bases at J, with 7 bases between the two ends. Germline CDR1 is KGHSH and CDR2 is LQKENI. The CDR3 has 15 amino acids. This sequence joins TRBV18 and TRBJ2-1; no reliable D call. This receptor was obtained from a woman of 80 years or more with active or convalescent COVID-19. The specimen sequenced was peripheral blood. The CDR3 here is CASSPLRSSYNEQFF. The CDR3 nucleotides are TGTGCCAGCTCACCACTTCGGAGCTCCTACAATGAGCAGTTCTTC.